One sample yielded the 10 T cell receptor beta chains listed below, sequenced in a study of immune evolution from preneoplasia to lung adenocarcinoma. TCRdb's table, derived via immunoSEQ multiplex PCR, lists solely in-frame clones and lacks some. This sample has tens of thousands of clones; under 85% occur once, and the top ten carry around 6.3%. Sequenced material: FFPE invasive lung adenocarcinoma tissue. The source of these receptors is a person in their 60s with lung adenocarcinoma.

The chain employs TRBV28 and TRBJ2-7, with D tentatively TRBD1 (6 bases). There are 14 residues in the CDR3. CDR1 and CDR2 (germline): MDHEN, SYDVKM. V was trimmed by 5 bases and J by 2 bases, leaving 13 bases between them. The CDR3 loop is CASSEAGEPYEQYF. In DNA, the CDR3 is TGTGCCAGCAGTGAGGCAGGGGAGCCCTACGAGCAGTACTTC.

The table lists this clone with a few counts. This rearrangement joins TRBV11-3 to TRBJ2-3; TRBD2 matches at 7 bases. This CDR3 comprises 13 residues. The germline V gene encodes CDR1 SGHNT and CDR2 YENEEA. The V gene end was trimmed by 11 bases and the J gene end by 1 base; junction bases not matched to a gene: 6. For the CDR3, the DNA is TGTGCCGCTCGGGGGGAGGGCACAGATACGCAGTATTTT. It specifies CAARGEGTDTQYF.

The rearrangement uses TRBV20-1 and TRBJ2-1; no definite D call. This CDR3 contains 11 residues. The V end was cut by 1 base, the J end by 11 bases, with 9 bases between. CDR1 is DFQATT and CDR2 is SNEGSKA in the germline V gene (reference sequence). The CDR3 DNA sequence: TGCAGTGCTAGAGTGTCAGCAAAGCAGTTCTTC. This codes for CSARVSAKQFF.

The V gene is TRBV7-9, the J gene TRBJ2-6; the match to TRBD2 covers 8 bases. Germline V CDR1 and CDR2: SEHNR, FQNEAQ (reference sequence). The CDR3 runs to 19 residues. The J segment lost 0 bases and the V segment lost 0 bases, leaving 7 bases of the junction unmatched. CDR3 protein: CASSLALGAGASGANVLTF. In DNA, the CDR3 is TGTGCCAGCAGCTTAGCGCTTGGAGCGGGAGCCTCTGGGGCCAACGTCCTGACTTTC.

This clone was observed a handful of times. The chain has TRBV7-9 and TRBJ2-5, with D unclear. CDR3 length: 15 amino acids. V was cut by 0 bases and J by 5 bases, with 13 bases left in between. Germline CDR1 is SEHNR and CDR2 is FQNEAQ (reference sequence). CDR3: CASSLASLLGETQYF. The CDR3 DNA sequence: TGTGCCAGCAGCTTAGCGAGCCTTTTAGGGGAGACCCAGTACTTC.

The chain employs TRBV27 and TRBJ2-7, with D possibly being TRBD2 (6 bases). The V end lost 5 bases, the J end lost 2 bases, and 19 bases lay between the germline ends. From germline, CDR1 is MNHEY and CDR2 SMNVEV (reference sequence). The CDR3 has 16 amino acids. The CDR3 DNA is TGTGCCAGCAGTCCACGGGCCCGGGGGTTCGCCTACGAGCAGTACTTC. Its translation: CASSPRARGFAYEQYF.

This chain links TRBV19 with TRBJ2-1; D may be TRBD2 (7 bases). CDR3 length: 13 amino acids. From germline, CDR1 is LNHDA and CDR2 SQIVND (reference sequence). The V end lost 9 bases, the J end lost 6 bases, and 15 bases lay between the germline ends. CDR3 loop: CASCVGGANEQFF. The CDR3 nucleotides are TGTGCCAGCTGCGTGGGGGGGGCCAATGAGCAGTTCTTC. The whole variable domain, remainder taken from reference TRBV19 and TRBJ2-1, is DGGITQSPKYLFRKEGQNVTLSCEQNLNHDAMYWYRQDPGQGLRLIYYSQIVNDFQKGDIAEGYSVSREKKESFPLTVTSAQKNPTAFYLCASCVGGANEQFFGPGTRLTVL.

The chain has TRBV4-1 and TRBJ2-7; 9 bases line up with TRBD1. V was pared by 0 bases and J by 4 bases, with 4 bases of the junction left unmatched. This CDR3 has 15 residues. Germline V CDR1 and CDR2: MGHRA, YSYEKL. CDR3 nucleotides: TGCGCCAGCAGCCAAGAGCACGGACAGGGGTACGAGCAGTACTTC. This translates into CASSQEHGQGYEQYF.

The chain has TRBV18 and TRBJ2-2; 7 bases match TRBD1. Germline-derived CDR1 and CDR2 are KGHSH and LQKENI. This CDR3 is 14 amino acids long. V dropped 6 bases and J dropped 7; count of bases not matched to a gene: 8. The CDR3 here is CASSSGQSFGELFF. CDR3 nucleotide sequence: TGTGCCAGCTCGTCGGGACAGTCGTTCGGGGAGCTGTTTTTT.

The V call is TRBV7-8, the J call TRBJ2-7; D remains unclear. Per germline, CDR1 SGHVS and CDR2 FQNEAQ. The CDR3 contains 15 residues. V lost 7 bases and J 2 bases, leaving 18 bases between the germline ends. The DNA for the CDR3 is TGTGCCAGCACCAAGATGAGCAGAACCACCTACGAGCAGTACTTC. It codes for CASTKMSRTTYEQYF.